The 21 T cell receptor beta chains reported below all come from one sample, sequenced in a study of molecular identifiers for immune sequencing clone quantification. MiXCR, applied by TCRdb to the PCR reads, yields one record per CDR3 protein. This sample has around 40,000 distinct CDR3 sequences, with 15% to 20% found just once. Material for sequencing was naive CD8+ T cells from blood, with Jurkat cell RNA spiked in. Subset given: FACS-sorted CD8+CD4-CCR7+CD45RA+ naive T cells. These receptors all come from a human donor in good health. Some libraries in this study had Jurkat cell RNA spiked in.

This clonotype was recorded at least ten times. V and J are TRBV20-1 and TRBJ1-2; unclear D gene. CDR1 is DFQATT, CDR2 SNEGSKA, per germline (reference sequence). The CDR3 runs to 13 residues. V dropped 6 bases and J dropped 2 bases, with 13 bases sitting between them. The CDR3 nucleotides read TGCAGTGCGACAATACCTGGAAACTATGGCTACACCTTC. This sequence encodes CSATIPGNYGYTF.

This clonotype was counted many times. V and J are TRBV6-2 or TRBV6-3 and TRBJ2-3; 12 bases map to TRBD2. This CDR3 comprises 17 residues. From germline, CDR1 is MNHEY and CDR2 SVGEGT. Trimming removed 0 bases from V and 5 bases from J; junction bases left unmatched: 6. The CDR3 DNA reads TGTGCCAGCAGTTACTCGGCTAGCGGGAGGGCCGAAGATACGCAGTATTTT. It is translated as CASSYSASGRAEDTQYF.

This clonotype appeared a few times. In DNA form, the CDR3 reads TGTGCCAGCAGTTTATCGGTCAACCTAAACACTGAAGCTTTCTTT. The encoded protein is CASSLSVNLNTEAFF. V gene TRBV27 combines with J gene TRBJ1-1; unclear D gene. Trimming pared 0 bases from V and 2 bases from J, leaving 10 bases between. CDR1 and CDR2 from the germline V gene are MNHEY and SMNVEV (reference sequence). The CDR3 sequence is 15 residues long.

This clonotype showed up many times. The chain couples TRBV12-3 or TRBV12-4 to TRBJ2-3; D may correspond to TRBD1 or TRBD2 (5 bases each). V was pared by 5 bases and J by 4 bases, with 10 bases between. The CDR3 has 13 amino acids. CDR3 amino acids: CASSPGRSDTQYF. The CDR3 DNA reads TGTGCCAGCAGTCCGGGACGGTCAGATACGCAGTATTTT.

In this sample, this clonotype turned up many times. This sequence joins TRBV19 and TRBJ2-3; no firm D call. Trimming cost V 3 bases and J 0 bases, with 4 bases left between them. The CDR3 extends over 13 amino acids. Germline CDR1 LNHDA, CDR2 SQIVND (reference sequence). The CDR3 here is CASSMYSTDTQYF. The CDR3 DNA sequence: TGTGCCAGTAGTATGTACAGCACAGATACGCAGTATTTT.

This clonotype occurred many times. The V and J genes are TRBV7-2 and TRBJ2-7, with 10 bases matching TRBD2. The CDR3 loop spans 14 amino acids. V lost 4 bases and J lost 3; bases outside the gene matches: 3. Germline CDR1 is SGHTA and CDR2 is FQGNSA. The CDR3 loop reads CASSYERGGYEQYF. The CDR3 bases are TGTGCCAGCAGCTATGAGCGGGGGGGCTACGAGCAGTACTTC.

The chain recombines TRBV20-1 with TRBJ2-7, with no clear D. Deletions cut 5 bases from V and 2 bases from J, with 19 bases between. The CDR3 is 15 residues long. Germline values: CDR1 DFQATT, CDR2 SNEGSKA (reference sequence). CDR3 protein: CSAPRGSEAPYEQYF. DNA for the CDR3: TGCAGTGCTCCCAGAGGATCCGAGGCACCCTACGAGCAGTACTTC.

In DNA, the CDR3 is TGTGCCACCAGCCCGGGGGCTGAAGCTTTCTTT. This gives the protein CATSPGAEAFF. This sequence joins TRBV6-5 and TRBJ1-1; possibly TRBD1 for D (5 bases). Per germline, CDR1 MNHEY and CDR2 SVGAGI. The CDR3 covers 11 residues. The germline V and J ends were trimmed by 10 bases and 6 bases, with 12 bases remaining between them.

This clonotype was seen repeatedly, ten times or more. This rearrangement joins TRBV29-1 to TRBJ2-3, with 10 nucleotides matching TRBD1. In germline, CDR1 is SQVTM, CDR2 ANQGSEA. CDR3 length: 11 residues. V shed 6 bases and J 10 bases; nucleotides not matched to a gene: 4. This chain's CDR3 is CSVDRGRPQYF. The CDR3 DNA reads as TGCAGCGTAGACAGGGGGCGCCCGCAGTATTTT.

This clonotype showed up many times. The chain combines TRBV12-3 or TRBV12-4 with TRBJ2-3, with D maybe TRBD1 (5 bases). The V end was cut by 3 bases, the J end by 4 bases, with 11 bases between. The CDR3 loop spans 14 amino acids. CDR3 in amino acids: CASSLVRVADTQYF. The DNA of the CDR3 is TGTGCCAGCAGTTTGGTCAGGGTTGCAGATACGCAGTATTTT.

To note about this clonotype: This may be a read error: a much more frequent sequence differs by one nucleotide. The genes are TRBV11-2 and TRBJ2-5; TRBD2 aligns across 7 bases. V lost 7 bases to trimming and J lost 7 bases; unmatched junction nucleotides: 21. The CDR3 is made up of 17 amino acids. Germline assignment: CDR1 SGHAT and CDR2 FQNNGV. CDR3 protein: CASTDRVAGPTQGTQYF. Here the CDR3 DNA reads TGTGCCAGCACCGATCGGGTAGCGGGCCCCACCCAGGGGACCCAGTACTTC. The full variable domain, completed using reference TRBV11-2 and TRBJ2-5, is EAGVAQSPRYKIIEKRQSVAFWCNPISGHATLYWYQQILGQGPKLLIQFQNNGVVDDSQLPKDRFSAERLKGVDSTLKIQPAKLEDSAVYLCASTDRVAGPTQGTQYFGPGTRLLVL.

This clonotype occurred many times. The chain links TRBV4-2 to TRBJ1-5; no firm D call. This CDR3 has 16 amino acids. The V end was cut by 0 bases, the J end by 6 bases, with 15 bases between. The germline CDR1 and CDR2 sequences are LGHNA and YNFKEQ. The CDR3 here is CASSQDRVTGGQPQHF. The CDR3 region has the DNA TGTGCCAGCAGCCAAGATCGGGTCACGGGCGGTCAGCCCCAGCATTTT.

This clonotype was counted at least ten times. CDR3 DNA sequence: TGTGCCAGCAGGGGACTAGCGGGCGACTACAATGAGCAGTTCTTC. It translates to CASRGLAGDYNEQFF. The chain employs TRBV7-9 and TRBJ2-1; 12 bases fit TRBD2. V shed 6 bases and J 3 bases; nucleotides not matched to a gene: 3. Germline V gene sequence: CDR1 SEHNR, CDR2 FQNEAQ (reference sequence). There are 15 residues in the CDR3.

This clonotype was detected ten times or more. J is TRBJ2-2 and V is TRBV5-4; 14 nucleotides match TRBD2. V was clipped by 3 bases and J by 5 bases; unmatched bases: 3. The V gene's germline CDR1 is SGHNT and CDR2 YYREEE (reference sequence). The CDR3 runs 16 residues. DNA for the CDR3: TGTGCCAGCAGCTCGGGACTAGCGGGAGATACCGGGGAGCTGTTTTTT. This gives the protein CASSSGLAGDTGELFF.

The V gene is TRBV7-9, the J gene TRBJ2-5; 7 bases fit TRBD2. Germline CDR1 and CDR2: SEHNR and FQNEAQ (reference sequence). The CDR3 has 17 residues. Trimming at V came to 5 bases and at J to 4 bases, leaving 16 bases not matched to a gene. The chain's CDR3 is CASSAAVGGPSGETQYF. The DNA for the CDR3 is TGTGCCAGCAGCGCTGCAGTGGGAGGGCCGTCGGGAGAGACCCAGTACTTC. The full variable domain, rest sourced from reference TRBV7-9 and TRBJ2-5, is DTGVSQNPRHKITKRGQNVTFRCDPISEHNRLYWYRQTLGQGPEFLTYFQNEAQLEKSRLLSDRFSAERPKGSFSTLEIQRTEQGDSAMYLCASSAAVGGPSGETQYFGPGTRLLVL.

This clonotype was counted ten times or more. The rearrangement links TRBV30 to TRBJ2-3; D unclear. Germline lookup yields CDR1 GTSNPN and CDR2 SVGIG (reference sequence). V dropped 2 bases and J dropped 4 bases, with 10 bases sitting between them. This CDR3 region has 13 residues. CDR3 in DNA: TGTGCCTGGAGTTTCTCACTCGCAGATACGCAGTATTTT. It encodes CAWSFSLADTQYF.

This clonotype appeared many times. V is TRBV27 and J is TRBJ1-3; the D is unclear. Trimming stripped 6 bases from V and 0 bases from J, with 21 bases between. Germline-derived CDR1 and CDR2 are MNHEY and SMNVEV (reference sequence). The CDR3 consists of 18 residues. The CDR3 reads CASSPYGMTAISGNTIYF. As DNA, the CDR3 is TGTGCCAGCAGCCCCTACGGTATGACGGCAATCTCTGGAAACACCATATATTTT.

Comments on this clonotype: No conserved phenylalanine or tryptophan ends this CDR3, so it is likely a read error. The chain links TRBV7-9 to TRBJ1-3; D uncertain. Germline V gives CDR1 SEHNR, CDR2 FQNEAQ (reference sequence). The CDR3 is 17 residues long. V dropped 5 bases and J dropped 4 bases, with 21 bases sitting between them. The CDR3 coding sequence is TGTGCCAGCAGCCCTCGCGGGGAAACTCCCCACGGAAACACCATATATTCT. Amino acid sequence: CASSPRGETPHGNTIYS.

The chain carries TRBV4-3 and TRBJ2-5, with D possibly called TRBD1 or TRBD2 (5 bases each). This CDR3 has 15 amino acids. V was cut by 1 base and J by 1 base, with 10 bases left in between. Per germline, CDR1 LGHNA and CDR2 YSLEER. CDR3 nucleotides: TGCGCCAGCAGCCAAGTTTTGGGGGTCCAAGAGACCCAGTACTTC. Its protein product is CASSQVLGVQETQYF.

This clonotype has ten or more counts. The chain uses TRBV29-1 and TRBJ2-5; D gene unclear. Germline V gene data show CDR1 as SQVTM and CDR2 as ANQGSEA. The CDR3 covers 10 residues. The germline V and J ends were trimmed by 4 bases and 3 bases, with 3 bases remaining between them. CDR3 residues: CSVGKETQYF. CDR3 DNA sequence: TGCAGCGTTGGAAAAGAGACCCAGTACTTC.

This clonotype was seen at least ten times. The chain links TRBV4-1 to TRBJ1-2; 9 bases line up with TRBD1. V shed 0 bases and J 5 bases; nucleotides not matched to a gene: 4. CDR1 MGHRA and CDR2 YSYEKL come from the germline V gene. This CDR3 contains 15 residues. The CDR3 sequence is CASSQETGGEYGYTF. The CDR3 coding sequence is TGCGCCAGCAGCCAAGAAACAGGGGGCGAATATGGCTACACCTTC.